The 9 T cell receptor beta chains given below trace back to one sample, sequenced in a study of post-analysis software for immune sequencing data. The library was made from cDNA and included unique molecular identifiers. TCRdb passed the PCR reads through MiXCR, listing each CDR3 protein once. The table lists around 400,000 distinct CDR3 sequences, roughly 38% of them singletons. Points from the study as a whole: Patients carried four or five TRBV segments more frequently than controls did, and TRBV5-6, TRBV5-1 and TRBV20-1 were among them.

These receptors' targets are unknown. The sequenced material came from blood. The receptors were sampled from a girl between 5 and 17 years old with multiple sclerosis.

A word on this clonotype: Being one base from a much bigger clone, this may be a read error. The rearrangement links TRBV6-5 to TRBJ2-5, with D unresolved. The germline V gene has CDR1 MNHEY and CDR2 SVGAGI. With 6 bases removed from V and 2 bases from J, the gap between germline ends came to 13 bases. The CDR3 consists of 14 residues. Here the CDR3 reads CASRASDGQETQYF. The CDR3 DNA follows: TGTGCCAGCAGGGCCTCGGACGGGCAAGAGACCCAGTACTTC.

V is TRBV7-3 and J is TRBJ1-2; 11 bases match TRBD1. V was pared by 2 bases and J by 8 bases, with 7 bases of the junction left unmatched. Germline assignment: CDR1 SGHTA and CDR2 FQGTGA. This CDR3 comprises 15 residues. CDR3 coding DNA: TGTGCCAGCAGCTTAGGACCGGACAGGGGGCAGGGCTACACCTTC. This sequence encodes CASSLGPDRGQGYTF.

This clonotype has a handful of counts. A much larger clone lies a single base off, so this may be a read error. This chain uses TRBV5-1 with TRBJ2-1; TRBD1 aligns across 8 bases. This CDR3 has 14 residues. V was pared by 0 bases and J by 8 bases, with 4 bases of the junction left unmatched. Germline V gives CDR1 SGHRS, CDR2 YFSETQ. CDR3 in DNA: TGCGCCAGCAGCTTGGAACAGGGGGACCATGAGCAGTTCTTC. Translating it yields CASSLEQGDHEQFF.

This clonotype was counted a few times. The chain recombines TRBV12-3 or TRBV12-4 with TRBJ1-2, with no clear D. V shed 4 bases and J shed 2 bases, with 17 bases lying between them. CDR3 length equals 16 residues. CDR3 nucleotides: TGTGCCAGCAGTTCGAACTATCTCAGGAGAAACTATGGCTACACCTTC. It specifies CASSSNYLRRNYGYTF.

The chain has TRBV7-2 and TRBJ1-3; D gene unclear. This CDR3 has 14 residues. Germline V lookup: CDR1 SGHTA, CDR2 FQGNSA. V lost 1 base and J 4 bases, leaving 8 bases between the germline ends. The CDR3 DNA sequence: TGTGCCAGCAGCTTAGGGGTTGGAGGAAACACCATATATTTT. It codes for CASSLGVGGNTIYF.

In this sample, this clonotype turned up a few times. This rearrangement joins TRBV5-1 to TRBJ2-1; 8 bases align to TRBD1. Germline lookup yields CDR1 SGHRS and CDR2 YFSETQ. Unmatched junction bases numbered 8, after V lost 3 bases and J lost 6 bases. The CDR3 extends over 15 amino acids. The CDR3 is CASSWGDRSFNEQFF. The CDR3 DNA sequence: TGCGCCAGCAGCTGGGGGGACAGGAGTTTCAATGAGCAGTTCTTC.

This clonotype showed up just once. This chain links TRBV20-1 with TRBJ1-4; 7 nucleotides agree with TRBD1. The germline V gene encodes CDR1 DFQATT and CDR2 SNEGSKA (reference sequence). V dropped 6 bases and J dropped 3; count of bases not matched to a gene: 4. CDR3 length: 13 residues. CDR3 sequence reads: CSARDSANEKLFF. CDR3 bases: TGCAGTGCGAGGGACAGTGCTAATGAAAAACTGTTTTTT.

The rearrangement uses TRBV29-1 and TRBJ2-5, with D possibly TRBD1 on 6 matching bases. The better agreement between TRBJ2-1 and the DNA end casts doubt on the J call. From germline, CDR1 is SQVTM and CDR2 ANQGSEA. There are 11 residues in the CDR3. CDR3 nucleotides: TGCAGCGTAAACAGGGAAGGGACCCAGTTCTTC. Translation: CSVNREGTQFF.

This chain links TRBV9 with TRBJ2-7; no clear D. This CDR3 has 14 residues. The V gene lost 4 bases and the J gene lost 5 bases, with 16 bases spanning the gap. Germline loops: CDR1 SGDLS, CDR2 YYNGEE. The CDR3 reads CASSPATARHEQYF. CDR3 nucleotide sequence: TGTGCCAGCAGCCCGGCAACCGCCCGACACGAGCAGTACTTC.